This T cell receptor (beta chain) was documented in a study of a mutant IDH1 vaccine in newly diagnosed glioma. Study details: Patients received vaccination from 4-6 weeks after radiotherapy alone, or with temozolomide cycles. Patients' prior therapy spanned radiotherapy, temozolomide, or both; most underwent both.

Using immunoSEQ multiplex PCR, the repertoire was profiled, and TCRdb retains in-frame clones only, with some absent. This table holds 43,000 or so clones, 70% to 85% found once. In the case of this clone: Its antigen is not identified.

Sample time point: week 23, last vaccination. Each dose delivered 300 ug of mutant IDH1 20-mer peptide subcutaneously with imiquimod. This CDR3 contains 12 residues. Germline V gives CDR1 MNHEY, CDR2 SMNVEV (reference sequence). V was clipped by 5 bases and J by 6 bases; unmatched bases: 4. The TCR was taken from a woman aged 18-35 years with glioma. Some clones in this sample may be carry-over from other donors' samples. The rearrangement links TRBV27 to TRBJ2-7, with 7 bases fitting TRBD1. Sequencing was performed on PBMCs, taken from a glioma patient whose treatment included an IDH1 peptide vaccine. In DNA form, the CDR3 reads TGTGCCAGCAGTCCCAGGACAGGCGAGCAGTACTTC. Amino acid sequence: CASSPRTGEQYF.